Here is one T cell receptor (beta chain) with its context. The entry originates in a study of technical replicates of blood from a handful of donors. The assay was immunoSEQ multiplex PCR, and TCRdb's table has in-frame clones only and misses some. The sample has about 88,000 clones; roughly 94% are singletons. Per germline, CDR1 SGDLS and CDR2 YYNGEE. V was shortened by 0 bases and J by 2 bases, with 9 bases between the two germline ends. This CDR3 is 14 amino acids long. This rearrangement joins TRBV9 to TRBJ2-7; TRBD1 might be the D (5 bases). The sequencing sample was made of T cells isolated from PBMCs. The clonotype comes from a human donor in good health. CDR3 sequence: CASSVAPGTYEQYF. CDR3 DNA sequence: TGTGCCAGCAGCGTAGCTCCAGGGACCTACGAGCAGTACTTC.